The rows below give T cell receptor beta chains drawn from one sample of a study of vaccination and CD4 T cells after COVID-19. For these TCRs, the target antigens are not known. TCRdb redid the calling of the PCR reads with MiXCR, one entry per CDR3 protein. The repertoire holds 13,000 or so distinct CDR3 sequences, with about 76% as singletons. The specimen sequenced was CD4+ T cells from blood, cultured in vitro. These receptors were taken from a human donor who had recovered from COVID-19. The CDR3 runs from the conserved cysteine through the conserved F or W. The D gene is left open where the match is weak. Clone size, where shown, is once, few, many, or a class for clones that have expanded.

V gene: TRBV20-1
clone size: -
J gene: TRBJ1-6
D gene: TRBD1
CDR3 DNA: TGCAGTGCTAGGGAAGGGACAGCATATAATTCACCCCTCCACTTT
CDR3 protein: CSAREGTAYNSPLHF

V gene: TRBV6-1
clone size: -
J gene: TRBJ2-7
D gene: -
CDR3 DNA: TGTGCCAGCAGTGAATTGTGGGAGAGGTCCTACGAGCAGTACTTC
CDR3 protein: CASSELWERSYEQYF

V gene: TRBV7-3
clone size: -
J gene: TRBJ2-5
D gene: TRBD2
CDR3 DNA: TGTGCCAGCAGCCACAGTAGCGGGAGAGGAGAGACCCAGTACTTC
CDR3 protein: CASSHSSGRGETQYF

V gene: TRBV21-1
clone size: few
J gene: TRBJ2-5
D gene: -
CDR3 DNA: TGTGCCAGCAGCTCACCGGGACGGACAAAAGAGACCCAGTACTTC
CDR3 protein: CASSSPGRTKETQYF

V gene: TRBV24-1
clone size: -
J gene: TRBJ1-2
D gene: -
CDR3 DNA: TGTGCCACCAGTGATTTTACAGCAGGGGACGGCCCCGGTGGCTACACCTTC
CDR3 protein: CATSDFTAGDGPGGYTF

V gene: TRBV20-1
clone size: -
J gene: TRBJ2-1
D gene: TRBD2
CDR3 DNA: TGCAGTGCCGCGCGGGGGGCGATTCATGAGCAGTTCTTC
CDR3 protein: CSAARGAIHEQFF

V gene: TRBV6-1
clone size: large
J gene: TRBJ2-5
D gene: TRBD1
CDR3 DNA: TGTGCCAGCAGCGGCCGGGACAGGGGGCAAGGGTGGGCCCAGTACTTC
CDR3 protein: CASSGRDRGQGWAQYF

V gene: TRBV7-2
clone size: -
J gene: TRBJ1-2
D gene: -
CDR3 DNA: TGTGCCAGCAGCACCTTGGTGGGGGGTGGCTACACCTTC
CDR3 protein: CASSTLVGGGYTF

V gene: TRBV27
clone size: -
J gene: TRBJ2-7
D gene: -
CDR3 DNA: TGTGCCAGCAGTTTGCGGGCCCCGGGCGGGCCCTACGAGCAGTACTTC
CDR3 protein: CASSLRAPGGPYEQYF

V gene: TRBV7-8
clone size: -
J gene: TRBJ2-1
D gene: TRBD2
CDR3 DNA: TGTGCCAGCAGATCCGTAGCGGGAGGCCACAATGAGCAGTTCTTC
CDR3 protein: CASRSVAGGHNEQFF

V gene: TRBV6-5
clone size: -
J gene: TRBJ2-3
D gene: -
CDR3 DNA: TGTGCCAGCAGTTTCGACAGTTCTACAGATACGCAGTATTTT
CDR3 protein: CASSFDSSTDTQYF

V gene: TRBV7-3
clone size: -
J gene: TRBJ2-2
D gene: -
CDR3 DNA: TGTGCCAGCAGCCCGGTCGGGCCCGAGGGCACCGGGGAGCTGTTTTTT
CDR3 protein: CASSPVGPEGTGELFF

V gene: TRBV27
clone size: -
J gene: TRBJ1-5
D gene: -
CDR3 DNA: TGTGCCAGCAGCCGCCTGGGCAATCAGCCCCAGCATTTT
CDR3 protein: CASSRLGNQPQHF

V gene: TRBV10-1
clone size: few
J gene: TRBJ1-2
D gene: TRBD1
CDR3 DNA: TGCGCCAGCAGTGAAGACAGGGCCTATGGCTACACCTTC
CDR3 protein: CASSEDRAYGYTF

V gene: TRBV11-2
clone size: few
J gene: TRBJ1-5
D gene: -
CDR3 DNA: TGTGCCAGCAGCTTAGCCAGCAATCAGCCCCAGCATTTT
CDR3 protein: CASSLASNQPQHF

V gene: TRBV7-6
clone size: once
J gene: TRBJ2-7
D gene: -
CDR3 DNA: TGTGCCAGCAGCCCGGATGATAGGCGCGAGCAGTACTTC
CDR3 protein: CASSPDDRREQYF

V gene: TRBV6-1
clone size: -
J gene: TRBJ2-2
D gene: -
CDR3 DNA: TGTGCCAGCAGGACTCAAGGGGGTAACGAGGAGCTGTTTTTT
CDR3 protein: CASRTQGGNEELFF

V gene: TRBV18
clone size: -
J gene: TRBJ1-5
D gene: TRBD1
CDR3 DNA: TGTGCCAGCTCATCCGGACAGGCGCCTCAGCCCCAGCATTTT
CDR3 protein: CASSSGQAPQPQHF

V gene: TRBV6-2/TRBV6-3
clone size: -
J gene: TRBJ1-1
D gene: -
CDR3 DNA: TGTGCCAGCAGGCCAATTGAGACACCTTCGAACACTGAAGCTTTCTTT
CDR3 protein: CASRPIETPSNTEAFF

V gene: TRBV20-1
clone size: -
J gene: TRBJ1-6
D gene: -
CDR3 DNA: TGCACCGCATTTAACGGGCGGTTAAATTCACCCCTCCACTTT
CDR3 protein: CTAFNGRLNSPLHF

V gene: TRBV27
clone size: -
J gene: TRBJ1-5
D gene: TRBD1
CDR3 DNA: TGTGCCAGCAGTCCGGGACAGCTTTCCAATCAGCCCCAGCATTTT
CDR3 protein: CASSPGQLSNQPQHF

V gene: TRBV7-2
clone size: -
J gene: TRBJ1-1
D gene: -
CDR3 DNA: TGTGCCAGCAGCTCCCGCAGGACAACTAACACTGAAGCTTTCTTT
CDR3 protein: CASSSRRTTNTEAFF

V gene: TRBV7-3
clone size: -
J gene: TRBJ2-2
D gene: TRBD2
CDR3 DNA: TGTGCCAGCAGCGGGACTAGCCGGACCGGGGAGCTGTTTTTT
CDR3 protein: CASSGTSRTGELFF

V gene: TRBV28
clone size: -
J gene: TRBJ1-6
D gene: TRBD1
CDR3 DNA: TGTGCCAGCAATACAGGGGGCGGGACACCCCTCCACTTT
CDR3 protein: CASNTGGGTPLHF

V gene: TRBV6-5
clone size: -
J gene: TRBJ1-5
D gene: -
CDR3 DNA: TGTGCCAGCAGTTTCAGGGGCCAAAGCAATCAGCCCCAGCATTTT
CDR3 protein: CASSFRGQSNQPQHF

V gene: TRBV30
clone size: -
J gene: TRBJ2-7
D gene: -
CDR3 DNA: TGTGCCTGGAATACAGGGTACTACGAGCAGTACTTC
CDR3 protein: CAWNTGYYEQYF

V gene: TRBV19
clone size: once
J gene: TRBJ2-7
D gene: TRBD1
CDR3 DNA: TGTGCCAGTGATAAGGGGGCTCTTCTTCTAACCTCATCACCCTACGAGCAGTACTTC
CDR3 protein: CASDKGALLLTSSPYEQYF

V gene: TRBV10-1
clone size: -
J gene: TRBJ2-7
D gene: TRBD2
CDR3 DNA: TGCGCCAGCAGGGGGGGACTAGCGGGCTCCTACGAGCAGTACTTC
CDR3 protein: CASRGGLAGSYEQYF

V gene: TRBV19
clone size: -
J gene: TRBJ1-6
D gene: -
CDR3 DNA: TGTGCCAGTAGTATCGACGGGGGAAGGAGTTCACCCCTCCACTTT
CDR3 protein: CASSIDGGRSSPLHF

V gene: TRBV7-9
clone size: -
J gene: TRBJ1-5
D gene: TRBD1
CDR3 DNA: TGTGCCAGCAGCTTATGGAGGGGGACAGGGGATCAGCCCCAGCATTTT
CDR3 protein: CASSLWRGTGDQPQHF

V gene: TRBV20-1
clone size: large
J gene: TRBJ1-2
D gene: TRBD1
CDR3 DNA: TGCAGTGCTCTAAAGGGACAGGGCTATGGCTACACCTTC
CDR3 protein: CSALKGQGYGYTF

V gene: TRBV18
clone size: -
J gene: TRBJ1-1
D gene: -
CDR3 DNA: TGTGCCAGCTCACCACCAGCCGGGTCGAACACTGAAGCTTTCTTT
CDR3 protein: CASSPPAGSNTEAFF

V gene: TRBV19
clone size: -
J gene: TRBJ1-1
D gene: -
CDR3 DNA: TGTGCCAGTAGTATAAGGGTTGAAGCTTTCTTT
CDR3 protein: CASSIRVEAFF

V gene: TRBV6-1
clone size: medium-sized
J gene: TRBJ2-7
D gene: -
CDR3 DNA: TGTGCCAGCAGTACCCCTCGGGGCGGCTACGAGCAGTACTTC
CDR3 protein: CASSTPRGGYEQYF

V gene: TRBV19
clone size: -
J gene: TRBJ1-2
D gene: -
CDR3 DNA: TGTGCCAGTATCGGGGGGGCTCCTTGGGAGGGTTATGGCTACACCTTC
CDR3 protein: CASIGGAPWEGYGYTF

V gene: TRBV18
clone size: -
J gene: TRBJ1-1
D gene: -
CDR3 DNA: TGTGCCAGCTCACCCGAAATGGGGACAGAAGCTTTCTTT
CDR3 protein: CASSPEMGTEAFF

V gene: TRBV6-2/TRBV6-3
clone size: -
J gene: TRBJ1-1
D gene: TRBD1
CDR3 DNA: TGTGCCAGCAGTTGGACAGGGGCAGGTCTTTTGTCTGCTGAAGCTTTCTTT
CDR3 protein: CASSWTGAGLLSAEAFF

V gene: TRBV7-3
clone size: -
J gene: TRBJ2-3
D gene: -
CDR3 DNA: TGTGCCAGCAGCGTCAGGGGGGGTACGCAGTATTTT
CDR3 protein: CASSVRGGTQYF

V gene: TRBV6-1
clone size: -
J gene: TRBJ2-7
D gene: -
CDR3 DNA: TGTGCCAGCAGCAAGACAGCGAACGAGCAGTACTTC
CDR3 protein: CASSKTANEQYF

V gene: TRBV19
clone size: -
J gene: TRBJ2-2
D gene: TRBD1
CDR3 DNA: TGTGCCAGTAGTATATCTACAGGGGCGGGCACCGGGGAGCTGTTTTTT
CDR3 protein: CASSISTGAGTGELFF

V gene: TRBV6-5
clone size: -
J gene: TRBJ1-6
D gene: -
CDR3 DNA: TGTGCCAGCAGTTACTCGGGGCGGAAAAATTCACCCCTCCACTTT
CDR3 protein: CASSYSGRKNSPLHF

V gene: TRBV20-1
clone size: -
J gene: TRBJ2-4
D gene: TRBD2
CDR3 DNA: TGCAGCGGGGCGGGAGAGCCAGCGGGAGGTGACATTCAGTACTTC
CDR3 protein: CSGAGEPAGGDIQYF

V gene: TRBV5-6
clone size: -
J gene: TRBJ1-2
D gene: -
CDR3 DNA: TGTGCCAGCAGCCCCTCCTGGCAGCCGCCAAAGGGCTACACCTTC
CDR3 protein: CASSPSWQPPKGYTF

V gene: TRBV27
clone size: -
J gene: TRBJ2-3
D gene: -
CDR3 DNA: TGTGCCACCCGAAGGGACTCTCTTGCTACGCAGTATTTT
CDR3 protein: CATRRDSLATQYF

V gene: TRBV7-2
clone size: -
J gene: TRBJ1-2
D gene: -
CDR3 DNA: TGTGCCAGCAGCTTGGCCGGGCTCCGGGGAGAAGGCTACACCTTC
CDR3 protein: CASSLAGLRGEGYTF

V gene: TRBV6-1
clone size: -
J gene: TRBJ2-2
D gene: TRBD1
CDR3 DNA: TGTGCCAGCCGTCGTGATGGGACAGGGGGCCACGGGGAGCTGTTTTTT
CDR3 protein: CASRRDGTGGHGELFF

V gene: TRBV7-3
clone size: -
J gene: TRBJ2-3
D gene: -
CDR3 DNA: TGTGCCAGCAGCTTAAATCCCCCGGGAATCACAGATACGCAGTATTTT
CDR3 protein: CASSLNPPGITDTQYF

V gene: TRBV7-2
clone size: -
J gene: TRBJ1-5
D gene: -
CDR3 DNA: TGTGCCAGCAGCTTAACCCCTCCCAATCAGCCCCAGCATTTT
CDR3 protein: CASSLTPPNQPQHF